This T cell receptor beta chain was recorded in a study of graft-versus-host responses after intestinal transplantation. Study at large: Multivisceral, liver-intestinal, or isolated intestinal grafts went to recipients.

Sequencing used immunoSEQ multiplex PCR; TCRdb keeps in-frame clones, though not all of them. The table includes fewer than 80,000 clones, around nine tenths detected once. As for this clone: What it recognizes is unknown.

Study outcomes and limitations: Allograft graft-versus-host to host-versus-graft clonal ratios ran high in patients with graft-donor T cell macrochimerism. Recipient marrow harbored GvH clones, some of which surfaced first in ileum or blood. Declining HvG levels early post-transplant were linked to peak circulating GvH clone levels.

Trimming pared 5 bases from V and 6 bases from J, leaving 17 bases between. The CDR3 sequence is 14 residues long. Germline V gene data show CDR1 as PRHDT and CDR2 as FYEKMQ (reference sequence). The TCR originated in a human donor who was the organ donor for an intestinal transplant. The source material was unstimulated CD8+ T cells sorted from spleen or lymph node cells, sampled before transplant. This rearrangement joins TRBV13 to TRBJ2-7; tentative D call: TRBD2 (5 bases). The CDR3 DNA follows: TGTGCCAGCAGCGCAGCCTCGGACTTTTCCGAGCAGTACTTC. Amino acid sequence: CASSAASDFSEQYF.